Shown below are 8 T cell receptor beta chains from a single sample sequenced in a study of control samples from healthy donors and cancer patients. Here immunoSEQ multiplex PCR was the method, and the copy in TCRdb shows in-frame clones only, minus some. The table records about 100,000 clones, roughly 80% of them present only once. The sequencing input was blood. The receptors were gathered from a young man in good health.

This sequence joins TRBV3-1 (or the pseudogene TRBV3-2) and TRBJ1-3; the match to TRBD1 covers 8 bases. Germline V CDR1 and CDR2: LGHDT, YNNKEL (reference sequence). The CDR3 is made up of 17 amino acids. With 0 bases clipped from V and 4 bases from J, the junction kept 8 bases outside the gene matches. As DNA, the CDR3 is TGTGCCAGCAGCCAAGATCCCAGGACAGGGAAAGGAAACACCATATATTTT. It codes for CASSQDPRTGKGNTIYF.

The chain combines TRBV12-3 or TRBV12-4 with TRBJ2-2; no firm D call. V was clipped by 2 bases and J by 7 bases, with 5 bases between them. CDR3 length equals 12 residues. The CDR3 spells CASSLLVGELFF. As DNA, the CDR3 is TGTGCCAGCAGTTTACTCGTCGGGGAGCTGTTTTTT.

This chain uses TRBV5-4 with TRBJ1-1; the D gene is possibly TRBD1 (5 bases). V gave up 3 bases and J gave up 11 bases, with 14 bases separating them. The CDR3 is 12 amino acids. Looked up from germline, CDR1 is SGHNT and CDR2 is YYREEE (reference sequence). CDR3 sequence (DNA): TGTGCCAGCAGCTCCGGGGGGATTCGGGCTTTCTTT. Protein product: CASSSGGIRAFF.

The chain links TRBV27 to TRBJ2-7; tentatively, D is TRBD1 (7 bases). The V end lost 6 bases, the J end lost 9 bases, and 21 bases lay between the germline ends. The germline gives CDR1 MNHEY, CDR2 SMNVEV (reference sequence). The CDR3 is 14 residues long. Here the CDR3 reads CASRVTRGVGGQYF. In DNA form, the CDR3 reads TGTGCCAGCAGAGTCACCAGGGGGGTGGGCGGGCAGTACTTC.

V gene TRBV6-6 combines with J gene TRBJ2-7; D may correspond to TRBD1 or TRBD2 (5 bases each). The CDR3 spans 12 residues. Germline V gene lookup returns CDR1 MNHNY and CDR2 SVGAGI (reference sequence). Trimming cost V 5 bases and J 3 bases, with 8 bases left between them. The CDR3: CASSGDVYEQYF. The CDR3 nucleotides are TGTGCCAGCAGTGGGGACGTCTACGAGCAGTACTTC.

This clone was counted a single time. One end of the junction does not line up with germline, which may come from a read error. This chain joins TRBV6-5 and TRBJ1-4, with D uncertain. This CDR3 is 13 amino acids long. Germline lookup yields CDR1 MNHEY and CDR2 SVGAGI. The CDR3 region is CASKRPTHEKLFF. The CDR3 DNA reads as TGTGCCAGCAAGAGACCAACTCATGAAAAACTGTTTTTT.

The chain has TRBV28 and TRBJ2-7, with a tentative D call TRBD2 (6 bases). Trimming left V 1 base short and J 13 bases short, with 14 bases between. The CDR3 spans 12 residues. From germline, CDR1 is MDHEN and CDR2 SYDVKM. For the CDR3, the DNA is TGTGCCAGCAGTTTATTCCCCGGGGGTAACTACTTC. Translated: CASSLFPGGNYF.

The CDR3 loop is CASSHRNEKLFF. CDR3 sequence (DNA): TGTGCCAGCAGTCACCGGAATGAAAAACTGTTTTTT. V is TRBV12-3 or TRBV12-4 and J is TRBJ1-4; unclear D gene. Trimming stripped 5 bases from V and 5 bases from J, with 6 bases between. The CDR3 length is 12 residues.